This T cell receptor (beta chain) was observed in a study of T cell responses to AZD1222 COVID-19 vaccine. Overall study results and limits: Targeting of unmutated variant regions was reportedly seen in nearly half of spike-specific TCRs.

Germline CDR1 KGHDR, CDR2 SFDVKD. CDR3 size: 14 residues. The V and J ends lost 4 bases and 5 bases respectively, with 11 bases between them. In the case of this clone: Antigen specificity is unknown.

The protocol was immunoSEQ multiplex PCR, while the TCRdb copy is restricted to in-frame clones and leaves out a portion. Of about 150,000 clones in the sample, 70% to 90% were seen once. Material: peripheral blood, obtained 28 days after the second dose of the MenACWY control vaccine. The receptor was isolated from an adult who received the MenACWY meningococcal vaccine as a control. The V gene is TRBV24-1, the J gene TRBJ2-1; tentatively, D is TRBD2 (5 bases). CDR3 coding DNA: TGTGCCACCAGTGACTATACTAGTAACAATGAGCAGTTCTTC. Amino acids: CATSDYTSNNEQFF.